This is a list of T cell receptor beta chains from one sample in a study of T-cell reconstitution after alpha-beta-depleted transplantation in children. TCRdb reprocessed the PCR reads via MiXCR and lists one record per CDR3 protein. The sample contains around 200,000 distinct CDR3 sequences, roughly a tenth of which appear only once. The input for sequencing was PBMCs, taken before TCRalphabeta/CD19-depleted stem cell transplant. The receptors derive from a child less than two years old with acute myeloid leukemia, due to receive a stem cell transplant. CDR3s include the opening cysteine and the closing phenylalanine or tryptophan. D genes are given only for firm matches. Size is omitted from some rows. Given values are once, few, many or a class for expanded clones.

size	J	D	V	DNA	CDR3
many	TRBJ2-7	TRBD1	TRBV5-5	TGTGCCAGCAGCTTAAGAGACAGGGGGAGTTCCTACGAGCAGTACTTC	CASSLRDRGSSYEQYF
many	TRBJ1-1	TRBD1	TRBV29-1	TGCAGCGTTACAGGGGGCGAGTTTGGGAGTGGTGAAGCTTTCTTT	CSVTGGEFGSGEAFF
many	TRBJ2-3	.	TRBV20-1	TGCAGTGTTGCCGCGGGGTGGGGCACAGATACGCAGTATTTT	CSVAAGWGTDTQYF
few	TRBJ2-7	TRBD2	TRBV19	TGTGCCAGTAGTATTGGGGGACTAGCATACGAGCAGTACTTC	CASSIGGLAYEQYF
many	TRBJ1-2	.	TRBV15	TGTGCCACCAGCAGAGTAACAGGGCTGGGGTACTATGGCTACACCTTC	CATSRVTGLGYYGYTF
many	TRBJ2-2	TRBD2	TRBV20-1	TGCAGTGCAAACCGACTAGCGGGAAATACCGGGGAGCTGTTTTTT	CSANRLAGNTGELFF
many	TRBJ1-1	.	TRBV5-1	TGCGCCAGCAGCGAGGGTCTAGGAGGCACTGAAGCTTTCTTT	CASSEGLGGTEAFF
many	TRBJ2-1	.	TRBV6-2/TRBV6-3	TGTGCCAGCAGTTACCACACACCGAGCGGCAGGGGCTACAATGAGCAGTTCTTC	CASSYHTPSGRGYNEQFF
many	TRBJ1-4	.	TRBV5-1	TGCGCCAGCAGCACCGGGACACGGGAAAAACTGTTTTTT	CASSTGTREKLFF
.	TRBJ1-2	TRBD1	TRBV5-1	TGCGCCAGCAGCCGATTGGGAGGGACAGGGGGCGACGGCTACACCTTC	CASSRLGGTGGDGYTF
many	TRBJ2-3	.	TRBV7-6	TGTGCCAGCAGCCCCCGAGTCCGCACAGATACGCAGTATTTT	CASSPRVRTDTQYF
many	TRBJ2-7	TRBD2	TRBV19	TGTGCCAGTTCGGAGGGAGGGATGTACGAGCAGTACTTC	CASSEGGMYEQYF
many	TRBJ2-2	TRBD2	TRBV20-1	TGCAGTGCTACCAGGACTAGTTCCACCGGGGAGCTGTTTTTT	CSATRTSSTGELFF
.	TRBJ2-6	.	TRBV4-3	TGCGCCAGCAGCCAACCCCCGGACACCTCTGGGGCCAACGTCCTGACTTTC	CASSQPPDTSGANVLTF
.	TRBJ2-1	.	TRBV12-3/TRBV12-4	TGTGCCAGCAGGTCCCGGGCGGGGCCGCGCAATGAGCAGTTCTTC	CASRSRAGPRNEQFF